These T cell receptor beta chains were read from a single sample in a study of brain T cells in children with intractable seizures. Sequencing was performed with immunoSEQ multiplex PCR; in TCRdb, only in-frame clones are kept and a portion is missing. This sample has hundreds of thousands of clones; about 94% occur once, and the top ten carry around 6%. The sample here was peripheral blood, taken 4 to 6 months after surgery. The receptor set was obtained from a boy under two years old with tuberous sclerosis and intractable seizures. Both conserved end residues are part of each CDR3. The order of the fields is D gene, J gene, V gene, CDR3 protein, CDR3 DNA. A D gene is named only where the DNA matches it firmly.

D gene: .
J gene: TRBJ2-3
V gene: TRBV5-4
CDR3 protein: CASSLVGGPSTDTQYF
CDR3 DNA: TGTGCCAGCAGCTTGGTGGGAGGACCTAGCACAGATACGCAGTATTTT

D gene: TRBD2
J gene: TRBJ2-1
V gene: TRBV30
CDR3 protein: CAWTKELAGVGNEQFF
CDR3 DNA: TGTGCCTGGACTAAGGAGCTAGCGGGAGTCGGGAATGAGCAGTTCTTC

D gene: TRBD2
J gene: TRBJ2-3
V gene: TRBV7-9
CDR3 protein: CASSSPGLAGRTDTQYF
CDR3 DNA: TGTGCCAGCAGCTCCCCGGGACTAGCAGGTAGAACAGATACGCAGTATTTT

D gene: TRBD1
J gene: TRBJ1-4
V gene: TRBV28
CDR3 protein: CASSAPRGQSNEKLFF
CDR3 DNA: TGTGCCAGCAGTGCCCCCCGGGGACAGTCTAATGAAAAACTGTTTTTT

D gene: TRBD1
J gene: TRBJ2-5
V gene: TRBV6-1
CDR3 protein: CASSGSPPGTGAETQYF
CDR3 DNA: TGTGCCAGCAGTGGCTCACCCCCCGGGACAGGGGCAGAGACCCAGTACTTC

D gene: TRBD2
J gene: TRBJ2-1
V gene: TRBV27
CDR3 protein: CASSPQREPYNEQFF
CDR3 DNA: TGTGCCAGCAGTCCCCAGCGGGAACCCTACAATGAGCAGTTCTTC

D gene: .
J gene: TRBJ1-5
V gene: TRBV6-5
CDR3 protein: CASTHGSNQPQHF
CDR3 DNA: TGTGCCAGCACCCATGGGAGCAATCAGCCCCAGCATTTT

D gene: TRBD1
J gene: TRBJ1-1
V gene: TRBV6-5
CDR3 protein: CASSFRDRAPREAFF
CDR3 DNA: TGTGCCAGCAGTTTCCGGGACAGGGCCCCCCGGGAAGCTTTCTTT

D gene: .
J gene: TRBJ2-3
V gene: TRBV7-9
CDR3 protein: CASAISLATDTQYF
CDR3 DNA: TGTGCCAGCGCCATCTCACTAGCCACAGATACGCAGTATTTT

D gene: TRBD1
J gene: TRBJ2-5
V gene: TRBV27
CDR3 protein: CASSPIRQGAGETQYF
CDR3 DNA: TGTGCCAGCAGTCCTATAAGACAGGGGGCTGGAGAGACCCAGTACTTC

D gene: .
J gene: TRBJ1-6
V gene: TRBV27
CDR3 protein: CASSLFQLNSPLHF
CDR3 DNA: TGTGCCAGCAGTTTGTTCCAGTTAAATTCACCCCTCCACTTT